Listed below are T cell receptor beta chains from one sample, sequenced in a study of liver allograft versus peripheral blood T cells. TCRdb reprocessed the reads with MiXCR, giving one entry per CDR3 protein. The sample records about 15,000 distinct CDR3 sequences, 20% to 25% being singletons. The receptors were gathered from a human patient who had a liver transplant. Some T cells may trace back to the graft donor. CDR3s leave out the opening cysteine and the closing phenylalanine or tryptophan. Fields, in order: J gene, V gene, clone size, CDR3 protein. Clone size is shown for a subset of rows, as once, few, many or a class of expanded clone.

TRBJ1-2 TRBV6-5 NA ASREWVGSSNYGYT
TRBJ1-4 TRBV12-3/TRBV12-4 NA ASSRNRVDRGETNEKLF
TRBJ2-7 TRBV7-9 NA ASSLAGGVKQY
TRBJ1-1 TRBV27 many ASSSLPRTGPVSTEAF
TRBJ1-2 TRBV6-5 NA ASKTSGDRVSYGYT
TRBJ1-1 TRBV19 medium-sized ASSIAGGMNTEAF
TRBJ1-5 TRBV10-3 once AISGSRGGNQPQH
TRBJ2-6 TRBV6-1 NA ASSDRSSGANVLT
TRBJ1-1 TRBV20-1 NA SASGAGVRMNTEAF
TRBJ1-1 TRBV10-3 many AISPTELNTEAF
TRBJ1-1 TRBV5-6 NA ASSSYGRGNTEAF
TRBJ1-1 TRBV19 medium-sized ASSLNVPGQGANTEAF
TRBJ1-1 TRBV18 medium-sized ASSPNEGNTEAF
TRBJ2-2 TRBV6-5 NA ASSDLAGGWTGELF
TRBJ1-2 TRBV7-9 many ASSLSGDAASDYGYT
TRBJ1-1 TRBV6-1 many ASSGTYSTKAF
TRBJ1-1 TRBV11-2 NA ASSLVKGVTEAF
TRBJ2-5 TRBV19 once ASSRGQGRGETQY
TRBJ2-3 TRBV18 many ASSTTAGSTDTQY
TRBJ1-3 TRBV25-1 once ASRDSLSGNTIY
TRBJ1-1 TRBV18 many ASSPPGGGAF
TRBJ1-1 TRBV19 NA ASSRVWDTEAF
TRBJ1-6 TRBV5-5 NA ASSLLGRENSPLH
TRBJ1-6 TRBV5-6 medium-sized ASSPGQRNSPLH
TRBJ1-1 TRBV10-3 medium-sized AIRRTGGNEAF
TRBJ1-2 TRBV20-1 NA SAFDVAGSPNYGYT
TRBJ1-4 TRBV14 many ASSQGRMEKLF
TRBJ1-1 TRBV18 NA ASSEPGMTEAF
TRBJ1-3 TRBV3-1 NA ASSQLGNTIY
TRBJ1-3 TRBV6-6 many ASSLGPISGNTIY